The T cell receptor (beta chain) described here comes from a study of naive and memory T cell subsets. The CDR3 has 14 amino acids. Trimming took 4 bases from V and 2 from J, leaving 10 bases between them. Germline V gene lookup returns CDR1 SEHNR and CDR2 FQNEAQ (reference sequence). This clonotype showed up just a few times. An equimolar mix of two oligonucleotides served as the beta constant-region primer for TRBC1 and TRBC2. A single record per CDR3 protein comes from TCRdb applying MiXCR to the UMI-ligation and nested PCR reads. Of 81,000 or so distinct CDR3 sequences listed, 7% to 8% are singletons.

V is TRBV7-9 and J is TRBJ2-3; D call uncertain. The clonotype comes from a human donor in good health. Sample: central memory CD4+ T cells from blood. The CDR3 sequence: CASSSGDYTDTQYF. The DNA for the CDR3 is TGTGCCAGCAGCTCAGGAGATTACACAGATACGCAGTATTTT.